This TCR beta chain was found in a study of blood T cell repertoires in COVID-19. About the research overall: Whether acute or convalescent, the COVID-19 samples came from the United States, Italy and Spain. From T cells, B-cell-depleted T cells, or PBMCs came the material, which was cDNA or gDNA.

CDR1 is MNHEY and CDR2 is SVGEGT in the germline V gene. The CDR3 consists of 14 residues. The V end was cut by 6 bases, the J end by 5 bases, with 14 bases between. Original analysis: Researchers report that nucleated cell counts were estimated from reference gene primer amplification. Sequencing used immunoSEQ multiplex PCR; TCRdb keeps in-frame clones, though not all of them. V and J calls and clone size are given by that table; D and trimming were obtained from the DNA. The sample has about 190,000 clones, 80% to 85% seen once. V is TRBV6-2 or TRBV6-3 and J is TRBJ1-5; D unresolved. What was sequenced was peripheral blood. This TCR was recovered from a young woman with acute or convalescent COVID-19. The CDR3 bases are TGTGCCAGCAGCGAAGGGCGGGGAGATCAGCCCCAGCATTTT. Its translation is CASSEGRGDQPQHF.